This T cell receptor beta chain came from a study of T cell repertoires in aging, cancer and after chemotherapy (dated by TCRdb to about 2019). Study-level background: The donors fell into six age groups ranging from 30 or younger to 70 or older, and each group had at least three individuals. Paired pre- and post-chemotherapy samples in the hematological group came from chronic lymphocytic leukemia patients treated with fludarabine- or bendamustine-based regimens. The study profiled peripheral blood TCR beta repertoires from healthy donors and cancer patients to examine immunoaging and T cell reconstitution after chemotherapy. Alongside fewer than 100 healthy donors serving as a reference group, the cohort included some 210 cancer patients, of whom 94 had hematological cancers and more than 120 had solid cancers. Roughly 9 million TCR reads were contained in the full dataset. What the research found in general, with its limitations: In healthy donors, the drop in TCR diversity with age came mainly from a loss of richness, whereas in cancer patients a loss of evenness also played a part. Lymphoid organ infiltration was present in hematological cancer patients, and this infiltration may itself impair thymic emigration or peripheral T cell expansion. Compared with age-matched healthy donors, untreated patients with either hematological or solid cancers had significantly lower TCR diversity in the blood along with higher clonality. An increase in median generation probability over the chemotherapy interval was observed in both cancer cohorts, suggesting that the repertoire was reconstituted through rebound thymic output. The authors noted that the repertoire data do not allow conclusions about immunological memory after chemotherapy.

TCR beta rearrangements were amplified from genomic DNA isolated from peripheral blood, not from sorted cells or RNA. The CDR3 sequence holds 12 residues, the cysteine and phenylalanine included. Only the CDR3 portion is preserved as DNA: 36 bases, with reading frame beginning at the first base. After removal of 7 bases from V and 5 bases from J, the junction retains 4 bases not matched to a gene. Per the germline V gene, SQVTM is the CDR1 and ANQGSEA is the CDR2. Using a mixed TRB-A/B primer pool, multiplex touch-down PCR amplified rearranged TRB sequences covering the V, D and J segments. Illumina adapters and sample indices were added to the amplicons in two consecutive PCR reactions performed with Phusion HS II polymerase. Amplicons were gel-purified with the NucleoSpin Gel and PCR Clean-up kit, then checked with Qubit and an Agilent 2100 Bioanalyzer. The libraries were sequenced on an Illumina MiSeq with 600-cycle, single-indexed, paired-end runs. The original methods were these. MiXCR versions 2.12 and 3.0.5 were used to process the TRB sequences. Each unique CDR3 nucleotide sequence was counted as one clone, and only productive sequences with at least two reads were retained. Shannon diversity, evenness, clonality (one minus evenness), and alpha-parameterized diversity profiles from alpha 0 to 5 were included as repertoire metrics. The IGoR algorithm was used to compute generation probabilities of clones in paired pre- and post-chemotherapy samples. TCRdb ran its own pipeline on the public reads, namely fastp trimming at Q25 and MiXCR clone calling, and kept in-frame beta chains. Each CDR3 protein appears once, grouped with its most common genes and DNA. The V and J calls, along with clone size, are taken from TCRdb and not from the paper's own processing. The sample profile shows 7,000 to 8,500 distinct CDR3 sequences; approximately 30% of them were found once. The top ten constitute approximately 8.3% of the sample.

This clonotype is large (0.1 to 1%) in its sample. The clone's antigen remains unknown. Nothing much larger sits one base from this clone, and base qualities are not available. The rearranged chain carries TRBV29-1 and TRBJ2-5, with TRBD2 matching 10 junction bases. This receptor was taken from a human donor with a blood cancer. Source material: blood. The nucleotide sequence is TGCAGCGCCGGGACTAGCGTCGAGACCCAGTACTTC. Translated, this is CSAGTSVETQYF.